These 20 T cell receptor beta chains were sequenced from one sample in a study of spatial heterogeneity in lung cancer. Via MiXCR, TCRdb re-called the 5' RACE reads, giving one row per CDR3 protein. The sample gives 4,000 to 5,000 distinct CDR3 sequences, more than 7% of which show up once; about 16% is in the top ten. Study results and caveats: How many expanded intratumoral alpha and beta TCRs were present tracked the tumor mutation count, which was a count of nonsynonymous mutations.

The time point is: sample taken at primary tumor resection. No cognate antigen is known for these TCRs. This specimen consisted of lung tumor tissue, obtained at surgery. These receptors were collected from a female donor with early-stage non-small cell lung cancer.

In its sample, this clonotype was seen a few times. The V call is TRBV7-9, the J call TRBJ2-5; maybe TRBD1 (6 bases). The length of the CDR3 is 15 residues. The V end lost 0 bases, the J end lost 4 bases, and 12 bases lay between the germline ends. Germline V gives CDR1 SEHNR, CDR2 FQNEAQ (reference sequence). CDR3 DNA sequence: TGTGCCAGCAGCTTAGCCGGGCGAGGGGGAGAGACCCAGTACTTC. Its protein product is CASSLAGRGGETQYF.

A few counts support this clonotype. J is TRBJ2-5 and V is TRBV7-8; the D is unclear. The CDR3 is made up of 14 amino acids. Germline CDR1 and CDR2: SGHVS and FQNEAQ. Between the trimmed V and J ends, which lost 5 bases and 4 bases, there was a span of 14 bases. The CDR3 DNA is TGTGCCAGCAGCCCACCCAAGATGTTAGAGACCCAGTACTTC. Amino acid sequence: CASSPPKMLETQYF.

This clonotype qualifies as medium-sized (0.01 to 0.1%). The genes are TRBV18 and TRBJ1-4, with D hard to call. Germline CDR1 and CDR2: KGHSH and LQKENI. V was trimmed by 6 bases and J by 8 bases, leaving 16 bases between them. This CDR3 is 14 amino acids long. CDR3 amino acids: CASSSKGGGEKLFF. In DNA, the CDR3 is TGTGCCAGCTCTTCCAAAGGAGGAGGGGAAAAACTGTTTTTT.

This sequence joins TRBV5-1 and TRBJ1-1; no clear D gene. Trimming stripped 3 bases from V and 4 bases from J, with 10 bases between. This CDR3 is 13 amino acids long. In germline, CDR1 is SGHRS, CDR2 YFSETQ. CDR3 protein: CASSSRLATEAFF. The DNA of the CDR3 is TGCGCCAGCAGCTCCAGGTTGGCCACTGAAGCTTTCTTT.

This clonotype is judged medium-sized (0.01 to 0.1%). V gene TRBV29-1 combines with J gene TRBJ1-2, with D tentatively TRBD1 (5 bases). Germline CDR1 reads SQVTM; CDR2 reads ANQGSEA. The CDR3 consists of 15 residues. The V end was cut by 7 bases, the J end by 5 bases, with 23 bases between. Here the CDR3 reads CSAQFSGLQNYGYTF. The CDR3 DNA reads TGCAGCGCACAATTTTCGGGACTCCAAAATTATGGCTACACCTTC.

By frequency in the sample, this clonotype is medium-sized (0.01 to 0.1%). This chain links TRBV10-3 with TRBJ2-5; D not resolved. The CDR3 is 15 residues long. The germline V and J ends were trimmed by 0 bases and 4 bases, with 12 bases remaining between them. Per the germline V gene, CDR1 is ENHRY and CDR2 is SYGVKD. CDR3 DNA: TGTGCCATCAGTGAGTCGTGGGTTAATGGAGAGACCCAGTACTTC. Its protein product is CAISESWVNGETQYF.

This clonotype is medium-sized in the sample. V gene TRBV12-3 or TRBV12-4 combines with J gene TRBJ2-5; D might be TRBD2 (5 bases). V gave up 5 bases and J gave up 5 bases, with 6 bases separating them. This CDR3 comprises 11 residues. The CDR3 region has the DNA TGTGCCAGCAGTGGCGGGGAGACCCAGTACTTC. Encoded protein: CASSGGETQYF.

The V call is TRBV5-1, the J call TRBJ2-5; 8 bases agree with TRBD2. Germline assignment: CDR1 SGHRS and CDR2 YFSETQ. V trimming: 4 bases; J trimming: 3 bases; junction bases outside the gene matches: 8. The CDR3 length is 15 residues. The CDR3 bases are TGCGCCAGCAGCCCCGGGGGGGCCAGAAAAGAGACCCAGTACTTC. Its protein product is CASSPGGARKETQYF.

This clonotype is classed as medium-sized. V is TRBV7-9 and J is TRBJ2-7; a possible D gene is TRBD1 (6 bases). V dropped 5 bases and J dropped 5 bases, with 13 bases sitting between them. The CDR3 loop spans 13 amino acids. Per the germline V gene, CDR1 is SEHNR and CDR2 is FQNEAQ (reference sequence). CDR3 sequence (DNA): TGTGCCAGCAGCCCCGGACAGTCGCACGAGCAGTACTTC. Residues: CASSPGQSHEQYF.

This clonotype ranks as medium-sized (0.01 to 0.1%). The chain links TRBV28 to TRBJ2-5; 7 bases map to TRBD1. Trimming removed 6 bases from V and 5 bases from J; junction bases left unmatched: 6. Germline values: CDR1 MDHEN, CDR2 SYDVKM. This CDR3 is 13 amino acids long. CDR3 in DNA: TGTGCCAGCAGACTACAGGGGAGCGAGACCCAGTACTTC. Translated, it gives CASRLQGSETQYF.

The chain carries TRBV5-6 and TRBJ1-1; TRBD1 agrees at 10 bases. The germline CDR1 and CDR2 sequences are SGHDT and YYEEEE. Trimming removed 2 bases from V and 5 bases from J; junction bases left unmatched: 3. The CDR3 has 14 amino acids. CDR3: CASSFDRGRTEAFF. In DNA, the CDR3 is TGTGCCAGCAGCTTTGACAGGGGGCGGACTGAAGCTTTCTTT.

V gene TRBV24-1 combines with J gene TRBJ2-1; a weak D match, TRBD2 (7 bases). CDR3 length: 14 residues. V was cut by 6 bases and J by 6 bases, with 14 bases left in between. Germline lookup yields CDR1 KGHDR and CDR2 SFDVKD. This CDR3 is CATSLGGLPNEQFF. In DNA, the CDR3 is TGTGCCACCAGTCTCGGGGGGCTCCCCAATGAGCAGTTCTTC.

By share, this clonotype counts as medium-sized. This sequence joins TRBV12-5 and TRBJ1-2, with TRBD1 identical over 7 bases. The CDR3 loop spans 13 amino acids. CDR1 and CDR2 from the germline V gene are LGHNT and FRNRAP. The V segment lost 6 bases and the J segment 4 bases; nucleotides outside the gene matches: 5. The CDR3 region has the DNA TGTGCTAGTGGCGGGGGACAGATCTATGGCTACACCTTC. Translating it yields CASGGGQIYGYTF.

The chain is built from TRBV5-1 and TRBJ1-1, with D maybe TRBD1 (6 bases). Germline V lookup: CDR1 SGHRS, CDR2 YFSETQ. The CDR3 covers 15 residues. The V gene lost 0 bases and the J gene lost 0 bases, with 9 bases spanning the gap. The CDR3 is CASSLGPGVNTEAFF. The CDR3 region has the DNA TGCGCCAGCAGCTTGGGGCCAGGGGTGAACACTGAAGCTTTCTTT.

There are a few counts of this clonotype. V is TRBV5-6 and J is TRBJ1-2; the D gene is possibly TRBD1 (6 bases). The CDR3 totals 16 residues. Trimming stripped 7 bases from V and 3 bases from J, with 22 bases between. Germline assignment: CDR1 SGHDT and CDR2 YYEEEE. Here the CDR3 reads CASSPGVGAGDYGYTF. The CDR3 DNA reads TGTGCCAGCTCCCCCGGTGTGGGGGCCGGGGACTATGGCTACACCTTC.

This clonotype rates as medium-sized. The J gene is TRBJ1-6, the V gene TRBV18, with D maybe TRBD1 (6 bases). The CDR3 sequence is 15 residues long. Between the trimmed V and J ends, which lost 2 bases and 2 bases, there was a span of 7 bases. Per the germline V gene, CDR1 is KGHSH and CDR2 is LQKENI. CDR3 amino acids: CASSPGGTYNSPLHF. The CDR3 DNA is TGTGCCAGCTCACCAGGGGGCACCTATAATTCACCCCTCCACTTT.

In this sample, this clonotype turned up a few times. The CDR3 loop reads CASNPGPNTEAFF. CDR3 DNA: TGTGCCAGCAACCCGGGACCGAACACTGAAGCTTTCTTT. The rearrangement links TRBV28 to TRBJ1-1; tentative D call: TRBD1 (5 bases). Trimming shortened V by 7 bases and J by 1 base, and 10 bases separated the two germline ends. This CDR3 comprises 13 residues. Germline values: CDR1 MDHEN, CDR2 SYDVKM.

This clonotype was counted between two and nine times. The V call is TRBV28, the J call TRBJ2-6; 7 nucleotides match TRBD1. From germline, CDR1 is MDHEN and CDR2 SYDVKM. With 5 bases clipped from V and 0 bases from J, the junction kept 1 base outside the gene matches. The CDR3 length is 15 residues. In DNA form, the CDR3 reads TGTGCCAGCAGTGGGACAGCCTCTGGGGCCAACGTCCTGACTTTC. Amino acids: CASSGTASGANVLTF.

This clonotype counts as medium-sized. The CDR3, as DNA: TGTGCCATGTGGGCAGGACCACCCTCCTACGAGCAGTACTTC. Translating gives CAMWAGPPSYEQYF. The J gene is TRBJ2-7, the V gene TRBV10-3; D call uncertain. Germline CDR1 is ENHRY and CDR2 is SYGVKD. The CDR3 covers 14 residues. Trimming stripped 9 bases from V and 0 bases from J, with 15 bases between.

By share, this clonotype counts as medium-sized. The chain employs TRBV6-2 or TRBV6-3 and TRBJ2-1; 9 nucleotides agree with TRBD1. CDR1 and CDR2 (germline): MNHEY, SVGEGT. After removal of 6 bases from V and 0 bases from J, the junction contained 9 bases not matched to a gene. The CDR3 spans 17 residues. CDR3: CASRQLGQGNSYNEQFF. The CDR3 DNA reads TGTGCCAGCAGGCAACTGGGACAGGGCAACTCCTACAATGAGCAGTTCTTC.